The source of this T cell receptor beta chain is a study of identifying expanded T cells in peripheral blood. Study-level findings and limits: Across healthy donors, higher total template counts meant significantly greater approximately 2-week count variance.

With respect to this clone: Its antigen is still unknown.

This table comes from immunoSEQ multiplex PCR, and its TCRdb copy is limited to in-frame clones, with some not included. The sample has over 85,000 clones; about 88% are singletons. Looked up from germline, CDR1 is MGHDK and CDR2 is SYGVNS. V was clipped by 0 bases and J by 1 base, with 1 base between them. There are 12 residues in the CDR3. Collection occurred without any documented infections or immune events in donors. Sequences were obtained from blood. The gene calls are TRBV25-1 and TRBJ2-7; D not resolved. The clonotype comes from a person aged 18-69 years in good health. Here the CDR3 DNA reads TGTGCCAGCAGTGAATATTCCTACGAGCAGTACTTC. Encoded protein: CASSEYSYEQYF.